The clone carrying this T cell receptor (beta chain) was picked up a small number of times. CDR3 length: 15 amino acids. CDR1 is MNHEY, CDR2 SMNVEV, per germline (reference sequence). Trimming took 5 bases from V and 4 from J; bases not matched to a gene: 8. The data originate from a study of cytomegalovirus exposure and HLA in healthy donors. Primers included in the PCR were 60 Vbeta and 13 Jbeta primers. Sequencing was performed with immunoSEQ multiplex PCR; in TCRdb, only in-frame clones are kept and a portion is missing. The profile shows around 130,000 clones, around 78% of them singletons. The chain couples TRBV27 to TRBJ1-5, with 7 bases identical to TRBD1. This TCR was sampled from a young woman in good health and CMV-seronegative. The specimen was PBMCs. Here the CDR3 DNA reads TGTGCCAGCAGTCTACGGACAGGCTCAAATCAGCCCCAGCATTTT. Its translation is CASSLRTGSNQPQHF.